This T cell receptor beta chain was sequenced in a study of OX40 agonist ivuxolimab in advanced cancers. Background on the whole study: The costimulatory receptor OX40 (CD134) was targeted by ivuxolimab, a fully human IgG2 agonistic monoclonal antibody. Intravenous ivuxolimab was administered to patients every 2 weeks at six dose levels: 0.01, 0.1, 0.3, 1.5, 3 and 10 mg/kg. Of the approximately 50 dose-escalation patients, hepatocellular carcinoma was present in about 20, melanoma in around 15, renal cell carcinoma in 9 and head and neck cancer in 9. In the dose-escalation cohort, over 65% of patients were male, and the mean age was about 55 years, with a range of about 23 to 85. Prior anti-PD-1, anti-PD-L1 or anti-CTLA-4 therapy was permitted, and checkpoint inhibitors had been received by 40% to 50% of dose-escalation patients. Partial responses occurred in three dose-escalation patients: two with cutaneous melanoma and one with hepatocellular carcinoma. The point of sequencing TCRbeta in the periphery was to test whether ivuxolimab changed TCR sequence diversity and drove clonal T-cell expansion. The monotherapy dose-escalation portion (N = 52 patients) of the phase I ivuxolimab trial is reported in the paper.

For sequencing of the TCRbeta CDR3 region, genomic DNA was extracted from the sorted cells. The immunoSEQ Assay was used for sequencing of TCRbeta CDR3 regions. TCRdb holds this immuneACCESS table with in-frame rearrangements only. Some clones are missing; in checked studies, unresolved V genes explain under half, and the rest has no known cause. The table for this sample lists approximately 76,000 clones; approximately 86% of them were counted only once. Approximately 0.8% of the sample comes from the top ten. Study-wide findings and limitations: Clonal expansion of both CD4+ and CD8+ blood T cells was observed from baseline to week 6 at doses 0.1 to 3.0 mg/kg. After ivuxolimab, expanded clones were on average more numerous among CD8+ T cells than among CD4+ T cells. Low levels of normalized T-cell clonal expansion were also seen in some patients who did not respond. Partial responders in the 0.1-3.0 mg/kg groups had among the lowest normalized peripheral clonal expansion, especially among CD8+ T cells. The antigen specificity of the peripheral T cells that underwent clonal expansion was not determined.

There are 15 amino acids in the CDR3, from cysteine to phenylalanine inclusive. The CDR3 DNA has 45 bases and is translated from base 1. The trim is 0 bases for V and 2 bases for J, with a gap of 9 bases between the germline ends. For CDR1 and CDR2, the germline V gene lists LGHNA and YNFKEQ. This clone appeared a few times. Its antigen is not yet known. No base quality values were provided; no much bigger clone lies one nucleotide off. The trial excluded patients who had a history of autoimmune disease or were on systemic immunosuppression. Peripheral blood for TCR sequencing was collected from all dose cohorts at baseline, on cycle 4 day 1, and on cycle 7 day 1. The samples were drawn from a first-in-human, open-label, multicenter phase I dose-escalation trial of ivuxolimab. Adults with locally advanced or metastatic head and neck squamous cell, hepatocellular, melanoma or renal cell carcinoma were enrolled in the trial. CD4+ and CD8+ T cells were sorted separately from peripheral blood before TCR sequencing.

The specimen was CD4+ or CD8+ T cells sorted from blood, collected in a trial of the OX40 agonist ivuxolimab. The chain is assembled from TRBV4-2 and TRBJ2-3; the D segment cannot be called with confidence. The sequence derives from an adult with an advanced solid tumor such as melanoma, head and neck, liver or kidney cancer. The nucleotides are TGTGCCAGCAGCCAAGAACTCCTTTTCACAGATACGCAGTATTTT. This codes for CASSQELLFTDTQYF.